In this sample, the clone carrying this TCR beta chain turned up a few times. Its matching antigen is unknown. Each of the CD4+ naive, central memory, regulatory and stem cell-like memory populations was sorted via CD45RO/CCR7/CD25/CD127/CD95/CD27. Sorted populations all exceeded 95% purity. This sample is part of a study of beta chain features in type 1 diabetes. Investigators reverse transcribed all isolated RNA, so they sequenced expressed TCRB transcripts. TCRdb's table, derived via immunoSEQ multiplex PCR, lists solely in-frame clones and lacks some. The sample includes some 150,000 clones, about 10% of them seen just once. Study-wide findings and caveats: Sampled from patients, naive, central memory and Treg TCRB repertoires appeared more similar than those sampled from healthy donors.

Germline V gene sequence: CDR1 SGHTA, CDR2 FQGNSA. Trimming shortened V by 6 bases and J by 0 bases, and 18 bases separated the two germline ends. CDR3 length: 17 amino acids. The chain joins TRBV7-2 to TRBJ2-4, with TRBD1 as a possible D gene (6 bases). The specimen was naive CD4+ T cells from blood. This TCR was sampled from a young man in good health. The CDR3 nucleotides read TGTGCCAGCAGTCGTTTACCAGGGGACCTAGCCAAAAACATTCAGTACTTC. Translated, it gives CASSRLPGDLAKNIQYF.